The 13 T cell receptor beta chains below all came from one sample that was sequenced in a study of blood T cell repertoires in COVID-19. The data were produced by immunoSEQ multiplex PCR, yet TCRdb's version contains in-frame clones alone and is incomplete. The table lists some 130,000 clones, about four fifths of them singletons, with over 10% in the top ten. The sequencing sample was made of peripheral blood. These receptors came from a man older than 75 with acute or convalescent COVID-19.

The V and J genes are TRBV10-3 and TRBJ2-6; D remains ambiguous. V was shortened by 6 bases and J by 0 bases, with 9 bases between the two germline ends. Germline V CDR1 and CDR2: ENHRY, SYGVKD. This CDR3 contains 15 residues. CDR3 coding DNA: TGTGCCATCAGATCCCCCATCTCTGGGGCCAACGTCCTGACTTTC. This gives the protein CAIRSPISGANVLTF.

The sample holds a few counts of this clone. The chain carries TRBV6-2 or TRBV6-3 and TRBJ2-7, with 9 positions matching TRBD2. Germline CDR1 and CDR2: MNHEY and SVGEGT. With 0 bases clipped from V and 2 bases from J, the junction kept 2 bases outside the gene matches. CDR3 length: 15 residues. CDR3 region: CASSYSERGAYEQYF. The CDR3 DNA reads TGTGCCAGCAGTTACTCGGAGCGGGGGGCCTACGAGCAGTACTTC.

The gene calls are TRBV6-6 and TRBJ2-3, with TRBD2 as a possible D gene (6 bases). The CDR3 runs to 13 residues. Germline assignment: CDR1 MNHNY and CDR2 SVGAGI (reference sequence). V was pared by 4 bases and J by 2 bases, with 7 bases between. Written as DNA, the CDR3 is TGTGCCAGCAGTTCGGGACTCACAGATACGCAGTATTTT. It is translated as CASSSGLTDTQYF.

The chain uses TRBV5-5 and TRBJ1-2; D uncertain. V shed 0 bases and J shed 3 bases, with 12 bases lying between them. Per germline, CDR1 SGHKS and CDR2 YYEKEE (reference sequence). This CDR3 contains 15 residues. The CDR3, as DNA: TGTGCCAGCAGCTTGGCCCCCGGGGAGTACTATGGCTACACCTTC. It codes for CASSLAPGEYYGYTF. The full variable domain, rest sourced from reference TRBV5-5 and TRBJ1-2, is DAGVTQSPTHLIKTRGQQVTLRCSPISGHKSVSWYQQVLGQGPQFIFQYYEKEERGRGNFPDRFSARQFPNYSSELNVNALLLGDSALYLCASSLAPGEYYGYTFGSGTRLTVV.

The J gene is TRBJ1-6, the V gene TRBV7-9, with 7 bases lining up with TRBD1. With V trimmed by 6 bases and J by 8 bases, 7 bases remained unmatched. Per germline, CDR1 SEHNR and CDR2 FQNEAQ (reference sequence). The CDR3 extends over 14 amino acids. In DNA, the CDR3 is TGTGCCAGCAGGCGCACAGGGGAGGATTCACCCCTCCACTTT. The encoded protein is CASRRTGEDSPLHF.

V is TRBV24-1 and J is TRBJ1-2; D is uncertain. Looked up from germline, CDR1 is KGHDR and CDR2 is SFDVKD. The ends were cut back, 4 bases at V and 6 bases at J, with 23 bases in the middle. This CDR3 contains 17 residues. The CDR3 reads CATSDPSALGSGDGYTF. CDR3 DNA: TGTGCCACCAGTGACCCAAGTGCCCTGGGGAGTGGAGATGGCTACACCTTC.

This rearrangement joins TRBV6-5 to TRBJ1-1; the D is unclear. CDR1 is MNHEY and CDR2 is SVGAGI in the germline V gene. The CDR3 consists of 14 residues. Trimming took off 4 bases at V and 1 base at J, with 10 bases between the two ends. CDR3 sequence: CASSFKRTNTEAFF. The CDR3 nucleotides are TGTGCCAGCAGTTTCAAGCGGACGAACACTGAAGCTTTCTTT.

The chain has TRBV4-3 and TRBJ1-1; 8 bases are a match to TRBD1. Germline values: CDR1 LGHNA, CDR2 YSLEER. The CDR3 sequence is 13 residues long. The ends lost 4 bases at V and 3 bases at J; junction bases unmatched: 1. CDR3 loop: CASSLTGDTEAFF. In nucleotides, the CDR3 is TGCGCCAGCAGCCTGACAGGGGACACTGAAGCTTTCTTT.

CDR3 sequence: CASSFDRADGGYTF. The DNA of the CDR3 is TGTGCCAGCAGTTTTGACAGGGCAGACGGTGGCTACACCTTC. The rearrangement joins TRBV7-2 to TRBJ1-2, with 7 bases matching TRBD1. The CDR3 spans 14 residues. The V segment lost 6 bases and the J segment 7 bases; nucleotides outside the gene matches: 11. The germline CDR1 and CDR2 sequences are SGHTA and FQGNSA.

The chain links TRBV5-1 to TRBJ2-1, with 7 bases aligning to TRBD1. The germline V gene encodes CDR1 SGHRS and CDR2 YFSETQ. The J segment lost 6 bases and the V segment lost 4 bases, leaving 10 bases of the junction unmatched. The CDR3 loop spans 15 amino acids. CDR3 in DNA: TGCGCCAGCAGCGTCCCGGGACAGTGGAGCAATGAGCAGTTCTTC. It encodes CASSVPGQWSNEQFF.

The V call is TRBV7-2, the J call TRBJ2-1; D may be TRBD2 (5 bases). V was cut by 4 bases and J by 0 bases, with 10 bases left in between. Germline V gene lookup returns CDR1 SGHTA and CDR2 FQGNSA. There are 15 residues in the CDR3. CDR3 sequence reads: CASSSGSSSYNEQFF. In DNA form, the CDR3 reads TGTGCCAGCAGCTCGGGATCCAGCTCCTACAATGAGCAGTTCTTC.

The J gene is TRBJ2-1, the V gene TRBV7-9; the match to TRBD1 covers 11 bases. This CDR3 is 15 amino acids long. The junction had 4 bases not matched to a gene; V was cut back by 5 bases and J by 4 bases. CDR1 and CDR2 from the germline V gene are SEHNR and FQNEAQ (reference sequence). The DNA of the CDR3 is TGTGCCAGCAGCAAGGGACAGGGGGGGTACAATGAGCAGTTCTTC. Protein sequence: CASSKGQGGYNEQFF.

The rearrangement joins TRBV27 to TRBJ2-7; tentative D call: TRBD1 (6 bases). The CDR3 has 13 residues. V lost 4 bases, J lost 7 bases, and 14 bases lay in between. Germline V CDR1 and CDR2: MNHEY, SMNVEV (reference sequence). CDR3 amino acids: CASSSWTVGEQYF. The CDR3 coding sequence is TGTGCCAGCAGTTCCTGGACAGTGGGAGAGCAGTACTTC.